The 17 T cell receptor beta chains in this list originate from one sample, sequenced in a study of read filtering for tumor transcriptome and immune sequencing. This library used 300 to 450 ng RNA and molecular barcoded adaptors spanning alpha/delta and beta/gamma chains. One entry per CDR3 protein, called by TCRdb with MiXCR from the reads. The sample shows tens of thousands of distinct CDR3 sequences, nearly 20% of them seen only once. Material: a population of CD138-negative cells sorted from bone marrow. These receptors all come from a donor at least 40 years old with multiple myeloma.

This clonotype was seen many times. The gene calls are TRBV10-2 and TRBJ1-1, with D possibly matching TRBD1 (5 bases). The CDR3 is made up of 13 amino acids. In germline, CDR1 is WSHSY, CDR2 SAAADI. V was shortened by 4 bases and J by 11 bases, with 17 bases between the two germline ends. In DNA form, the CDR3 reads TGCGCCAGCAGTGTCAGACAACCCGGGGCGGCTTTCTTT. It specifies CASSVRQPGAAFF.

This clonotype was counted a few times. Here the CDR3 DNA reads TGTGCCGCTTCGGGGTACAACTATGGCTACACCTTC. Translated: CAASGYNYGYTF. The rearrangement links TRBV6-5 to TRBJ1-2, with D uncertain. The CDR3 has 12 residues. The germline V gene encodes CDR1 MNHEY and CDR2 SVGAGI. The germline V and J ends were trimmed by 11 bases and 2 bases, with 12 bases remaining between them.

This clonotype was observed at least ten times. The rearrangement links TRBV11-1 to TRBJ2-7, with a tentative D call TRBD2 (5 bases). The germline V gene has CDR1 SGHAT and CDR2 FQDESV (reference sequence). With 2 bases removed from V and 9 bases from J, the gap between germline ends came to 20 bases. The CDR3 length is 15 residues. CDR3 coding DNA: TGTGCCAGCAGCTTACTTTCCCTCGTGGGAGAGGGGCAGTACTTC. Translation gives CASSLLSLVGEGQYF.

Of note for this clonotype: One end of the junction does not line up with germline, which may come from a read error. The chain combines TRBV7-2 with TRBJ2-2; 9 nucleotides match TRBD2. From germline, CDR1 is SGHTA and CDR2 FQGNSA. The length of the CDR3 is 18 residues. CDR3 sequence (DNA): TGTGCCAGCAGCCTAACTAGGACTAGCGTGCCGAACACCGGGGAGCCGTTTTTT. Protein sequence: CASSLTRTSVPNTGEPFF.

This clonotype was detected many times. The chain has TRBV29-1 and TRBJ2-1; TRBD2 aligns across 9 bases. CDR1 and CDR2 (germline): SQVTM, ANQGSEA. V gave up 7 bases and J gave up 10 bases; unmatched junction bases: 23. This CDR3 has 17 residues. CDR3 loop: CSAQPPLAGARSLEQFF. The CDR3 DNA follows: TGCAGCGCCCAACCCCCCTTAGCGGGGGCCCGGTCGCTCGAGCAGTTCTTC.

The sample holds many counts of this clonotype. The chain carries TRBV28 and TRBJ2-2; 10 bases line up with TRBD2. The CDR3 extends over 15 amino acids. Germline V CDR1 and CDR2: MDHEN, SYDVKM. V gave up 10 bases and J gave up 4 bases; unmatched junction bases: 9. In DNA form, the CDR3 reads TGTGCCAATGGACCTAGCGGGGGCCGCACCGGGGAGCTGTTTTTT. It translates to CANGPSGGRTGELFF.

In its sample, this clonotype was seen many times. The chain joins TRBV10-3 to TRBJ2-1; 10 bases line up with TRBD2. The CDR3 spans 15 residues. The V gene's germline CDR1 is ENHRY and CDR2 SYGVKD. Trimming took 4 bases from V and 4 from J; bases not matched to a gene: 4. The CDR3 nucleotides read TGTGCCATCAGTGCCACTAGCGGGAAATACAATGAGCAGTTCTTC. Residues: CAISATSGKYNEQFF.

This clonotype was counted many times. The chain joins TRBV12-3 or TRBV12-4 to TRBJ2-6; 8 bases align to TRBD2. CDR3 length equals 17 residues. V lost 10 bases to trimming and J lost 0 bases; unmatched junction nucleotides: 11. The CDR3 DNA is TGTGCCATCTCAACGGGGGGGTCCATCTCTGGGGCCAACGTCCTGACTTTC. It codes for CAISTGGSISGANVLTF.

Many counts were recorded for this clonotype. The chain combines TRBV12-3 or TRBV12-4 with TRBJ2-4, with 11 nucleotides matching TRBD2. CDR3 length: 16 residues. The V gene end was trimmed by 8 bases and the J gene end by 8 bases; junction bases not matched to a gene: 14. The CDR3 protein is CASSPATSGTIDIQYF. CDR3 DNA sequence: TGTGCCAGCTCCCCTGCGACTAGCGGGACCATTGACATTCAGTACTTC.

Ten or more counts support this clonotype. The J gene is TRBJ2-2, the V gene TRBV29-1, with a possible D match to TRBD1 (6 bases). Germline CDR1 SQVTM, CDR2 ANQGSEA. The CDR3 covers 15 residues. V gave up 5 bases and J gave up 0 bases, with 13 bases separating them. CDR3 nucleotide sequence: TGCAGCGTTCGGGACAAGTTCGCGAACACCGGGGAGCTGTTTTTT. It yields the protein CSVRDKFANTGELFF.

The J gene is TRBJ2-6, the V gene TRBV4-1; D call uncertain. Germline V gene lookup returns CDR1 MGHRA and CDR2 YSYEKL. Trimming removed 0 bases at V and 2 bases at J, with 14 bases between. The CDR3 runs to 18 residues. CDR3 nucleotide sequence: TGCGCCAGCAGCCAAGATGGGTGGTCGGGCACTGGGGCCAACGTCCTGACTTTC. Its protein product is CASSQDGWSGTGANVLTF.

In this sample, this clonotype turned up many times. The DNA of the CDR3 is TGCAGCGCCGCTTCAACCTACGAGCAGTACTTC. Translating it yields CSAASTYEQYF. The chain couples TRBV29-1 to TRBJ2-7; D gene ambiguous. V was cut by 7 bases and J by 2 bases, with 9 bases left in between. CDR3 length equals 11 residues. CDR1 and CDR2 from the germline V gene are SQVTM and ANQGSEA.

The chain is built from TRBV29-1 and TRBJ1-2; 7 nucleotides line up with TRBD1. Trimming took 6 bases from V and 6 from J; bases not matched to a gene: 4. The CDR3 spans 11 residues. In germline, CDR1 is SQVTM, CDR2 ANQGSEA. The CDR3 reads CSVGQSDGYTF. CDR3 coding DNA: TGCAGCGTGGGACAGTCCGATGGCTACACCTTC.

This clonotype has at least ten counts. V and J are TRBV28 and TRBJ2-5; 9 bases are shared with TRBD1. This CDR3 region has 15 residues. The trim removed 4 bases at V and 5 bases at J, leaving 8 bases unmatched. The V gene's germline CDR1 is MDHEN and CDR2 SYDVKM. The CDR3 spells CASSSSGDRVETQYF. The DNA for the CDR3 is TGTGCCAGCAGTTCCTCAGGGGACAGGGTTGAGACCCAGTACTTC.

This clonotype was seen only a few times. V and J are TRBV5-1 and TRBJ2-3, with D perhaps matching TRBD2 (5 bases). The V gene lost 1 base and the J gene lost 4 bases, with 13 bases spanning the gap. CDR1 and CDR2 (germline): SGHRS, YFSETQ. This CDR3 comprises 15 residues. DNA of the CDR3: TGCGCCAGCAGCTTGCGGGTCGGGGAGCCAGATACGCAGTATTTT. Its protein product is CASSLRVGEPDTQYF.

This clonotype was counted at least ten times. The chain recombines TRBV2 with TRBJ2-5, with D possibly matching TRBD1 (5 bases). Germline V gives CDR1 SNHLY, CDR2 FYNNEI. This CDR3 has 14 amino acids. With 6 bases removed from V and 2 bases from J, the gap between germline ends came to 13 bases. The CDR3 bases are TGTGCCAGCAGGAAGGGTGACAGACAAGAGACCCAGTACTTC. Translated: CASRKGDRQETQYF.

Ten or more counts support this clonotype. This chain uses TRBV20-1 with TRBJ2-3; 13 positions agree with TRBD2. The CDR3 runs to 18 residues. The V segment lost 1 base and the J segment 5 bases; nucleotides outside the gene matches: 12. Germline V lookup: CDR1 DFQATT, CDR2 SNEGSKA (reference sequence). The CDR3 loop is CSARVSETSGGAIDTQYF. DNA of the CDR3: TGCAGTGCTAGAGTGTCGGAAACTAGCGGGGGGGCAATAGATACGCAGTATTTT.